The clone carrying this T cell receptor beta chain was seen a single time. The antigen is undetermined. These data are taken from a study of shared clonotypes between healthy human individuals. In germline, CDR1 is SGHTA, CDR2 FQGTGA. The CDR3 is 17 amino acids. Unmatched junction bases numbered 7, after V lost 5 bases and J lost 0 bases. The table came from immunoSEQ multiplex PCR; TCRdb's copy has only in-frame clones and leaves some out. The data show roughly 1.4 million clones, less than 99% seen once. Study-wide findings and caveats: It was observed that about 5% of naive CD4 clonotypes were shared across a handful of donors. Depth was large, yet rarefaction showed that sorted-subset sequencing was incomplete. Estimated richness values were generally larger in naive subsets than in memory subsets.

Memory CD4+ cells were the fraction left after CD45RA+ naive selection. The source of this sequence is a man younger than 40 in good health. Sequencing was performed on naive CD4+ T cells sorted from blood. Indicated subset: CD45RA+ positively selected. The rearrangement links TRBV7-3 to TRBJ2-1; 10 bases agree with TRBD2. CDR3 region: CASSPNPSGSSYNEQFF. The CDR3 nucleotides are TGTGCCAGCAGCCCTAACCCTAGCGGGAGCTCCTACAATGAGCAGTTCTTC.